These 5 T cell receptor beta chains originate from one sample sequenced in a study of vaccination effects on CD4 cells after COVID-19. Using immunoSEQ multiplex PCR, the repertoire was profiled, and TCRdb retains in-frame clones only, with some absent. The profile shows 41,000 or so clones, roughly 76% of them singletons. Under the ViraFEST assay, PBMC were stimulated with viral peptide pools so that antigen-specific CD4+ T cells expanded. Sequencing was performed afterwards. At the end of more than 8 days of culture, CD4+ T cells were isolated. Vaccinees lacked prior SARS-CoV-2 infection and tested negative for nucleocapsid antibodies. Antigens for these TCRs are unknown. Here the sequenced sample was CD4+ T cells from PBMCs cultured with HCoV-OC43 spike peptides, taken before COVID-19 vaccination. Subset described: HCoV-OC43 spike overlapping peptide pool stimulation. The receptor source for this set is a human donor who received a COVID-19 vaccine.

V and J are TRBV2 and TRBJ1-5, with D perhaps TRBD1 (6 bases). The V gene lost 7 bases and the J gene lost 7 bases, with 14 bases spanning the gap. Germline lookup yields CDR1 SNHLY and CDR2 FYNNEI. This CDR3 has 13 amino acids. CDR3 DNA sequence: TGTGCCAGCAACTTTGGGGGCTGGCAGCCCCAGCATTTT. This translates into CASNFGGWQPQHF.

The chain uses TRBV11-2 and TRBJ1-2; D remains unclear. This CDR3 spans 15 amino acids. CDR1 SGHAT and CDR2 FQNNGV come from the germline V gene. V was trimmed by 0 bases and J by 3 bases, leaving 11 bases between them. The CDR3 is CASSLESGSHYGYTF. CDR3 DNA sequence: TGTGCCAGCAGCTTAGAGTCTGGCAGTCACTATGGCTACACCTTC.

This chain connects TRBV30 to TRBJ1-1; D not resolved. The length of the CDR3 is 11 residues. Germline CDR1 and CDR2: GTSNPN and SVGIG (reference sequence). Trimming took off 2 bases at V and 10 bases at J, with 11 bases between the two ends. CDR3 sequence: CAWSRALRAFF. The CDR3 nucleotides read TGTGCCTGGAGTAGGGCGCTGCGAGCTTTCTTT.

The chain uses TRBV19 and TRBJ2-6, with 7 bases that match TRBD2. CDR3 length equals 16 residues. The germline V gene has CDR1 LNHDA and CDR2 SQIVND (reference sequence). V shed 1 base and J 3 bases; nucleotides not matched to a gene: 3. Here the CDR3 DNA reads TGTGCCAGTAGTATAGGACTAGCTGGTGGGGCCAACGTCCTGACTTTC. It codes for CASSIGLAGGANVLTF.

The table lists this clone with a count of one. The chain employs TRBV3-1 (or the pseudogene TRBV3-2) and TRBJ1-2; D gene unclear. Trimming removed 1 base at V and 0 bases at J, with 9 bases between. Per germline, CDR1 LGHDT and CDR2 YNNKEL (reference sequence). The CDR3 loop spans 15 amino acids. The CDR3 bases are TGTGCCAGCAGCCAAGGCCGAGCTTCTAACTATGGCTACACCTTC. It codes for CASSQGRASNYGYTF.